Described below is a single TCR beta chain sequence and its context. Its matching antigen is unknown. These data originate in a study of blood T cells in healthy people across ages. General observations from the study: Older age coincided with a roughly linear decline in TCR beta diversity per million T cells.

The use of a sample-barcoded 5' primer and a J-beta primer mix characterized a second PCR of about 7 to 12 cycles. The template-switch adaptor, which had 12 random nucleotides, put a tag on each cDNA molecule. One entry per CDR3 protein, called by TCRdb with MiXCR from the 5' RACE reads. Among some 1.5 million distinct CDR3 sequences listed, 40% to 45% were seen once. CDR3 length equals 14 residues. Trimming cost V 8 bases and J 4 bases; bases outside gene matches: 10. In germline, CDR1 is LGHDT, CDR2 YNNKEL (reference sequence). Per-sample PBMC isolation yielded at least 7 million cells. Every sample gave at least 5 micrograms of total RNA when it was extracted.

The source material was blood. The V call is TRBV3-1, the J call TRBJ2-7; 8 bases agree with TRBD2. This receptor was obtained from a woman aged 18-30 years in good health. The chain's CDR3 is CASCPAGGQYEQYF. The CDR3 nucleotides read TGTGCCAGCTGCCCCGCGGGGGGCCAATACGAGCAGTACTTC.